These 27 T cell receptor beta chains were all obtained from the same sample, sequenced in a study of Graves' ophthalmopathy and Graves' hyperthyroidism. RNA transcripts provided the template for amplifying TCR beta CDR3 regions. A first-round RT-PCR used HTBI primers, followed by a second-round multiplex PCR. TCRdb processed the multiplex PCR reads anew with MiXCR; each CDR3 protein has one entry. The table records around 1.1 million distinct CDR3 sequences, about two fifths of them present only once. Sequenced sample: peripheral blood or thyroid tissue (not recorded which). All receptors come from an adult man with Graves' hyperthyroidism.

This clonotype appeared many times. The CDR3 DNA reads TGCGCCAGCAGCTTCAAACAGGGGAACACTGAAGCTTTCTTT. It encodes CASSFKQGNTEAFF. This chain joins TRBV5-1 and TRBJ1-1, with a possible D match to TRBD1 (6 bases). The length of the CDR3 is 14 residues. CDR1 and CDR2 from the germline V gene are SGHRS and YFSETQ. V was cut by 2 bases and J by 1 base, with 9 bases left in between.

This clonotype has just a few counts. Just one base apart from a much larger clone, this may be a read error. V usage is TRBV29-1 and J usage is TRBJ2-7; D may be TRBD1 (5 bases). Per germline, CDR1 SQVTM and CDR2 ANQGSEA. This CDR3 region has 12 residues. CDR3 bases: TGCAGCGGAAACAGGAGCTCCTACGCGCAGTACTTC. Translating it yields CSGNRSSYAQYF.

Regarding this clonotype: The missing conserved phenylalanine or tryptophan at the end of this CDR3 makes a read error likely. It is unclear where the CDR3 begins or ends on the DNA, so no DNA is shown, and the CDR3 is as TCRdb lists it. This chain connects TRBV7-9 to TRBJ1-3; TRBD1 reflects the table's D call only, with no check against the DNA. A total of 10 residues make up the CDR3, ends included. CDR1 and CDR2 from the germline V gene are SEHNR and FQNEAQ (reference sequence). The CDR3 region is CASSKTGGSN.

This clonotype was seen once. The V and J genes are TRBV10-3 and TRBJ1-1; 8 positions match TRBD1. This CDR3 has 16 residues. Germline trimming cut 5 bases from V and 4 bases from J; bases unmatched to any gene: 12. Per the germline V gene, CDR1 is ENHRY and CDR2 is SYGVKD. The CDR3 spells CAISKGQGAGATEAFF. CDR3 nucleotide sequence: TGTGCCATCAGTAAAGGGCAGGGGGCGGGGGCCACTGAAGCTTTCTTT.

The chain is built from TRBV20-1 and TRBJ2-2; D might be TRBD1 (6 bases). Per germline, CDR1 DFQATT and CDR2 SNEGSKA (reference sequence). The CDR3 is 13 amino acids. The V end was cut by 4 bases, the J end by 6 bases, with 12 bases between. The CDR3 DNA sequence: TGCAGTGCTATTACAGGGTTGTCCGGGGAGCTGTTTTTT. Protein: CSAITGLSGELFF.

The chain combines TRBV29-1 with TRBJ2-7; perhaps TRBD1 as D (5 bases). Looked up from germline, CDR1 is SQVTM and CDR2 is ANQGSEA. CDR3 length: 14 amino acids. With 6 bases removed from V and 7 bases from J, the gap between germline ends came to 22 bases. The CDR3 DNA sequence: TGCAGCGTCTTTGGCAAGGGGAAGATGTGGGAGCAGTACTTC. It encodes CSVFGKGKMWEQYF.

The chain uses TRBV29-1 and TRBJ1-1; maybe TRBD1 (6 bases). V dropped 7 bases and J dropped 4 bases, with 22 bases sitting between them. Germline V gene lookup returns CDR1 SQVTM and CDR2 ANQGSEA. This CDR3 comprises 15 residues. CDR3 in amino acids: CSAVQQQGWATEAFF. The CDR3, as DNA: TGCAGCGCCGTCCAGCAACAGGGTTGGGCCACTGAAGCTTTCTTT.

This clonotype was seen ten or more times. The chain joins TRBV2 to TRBJ1-1; D gene unclear. The CDR3 extends over 13 amino acids. Germline V gives CDR1 SNHLY, CDR2 FYNNEI. Trimming took 6 bases from V and 2 from J, leaving 10 bases between them. The CDR3 is CASSGQRNTEAFF. DNA for the CDR3: TGTGCCAGCAGCGGCCAGAGAAACACTGAAGCTTTCTTT.

About this clonotype: One base away lies a much larger clone, so this may be a sequencing read error. The chain carries TRBV20-1 and TRBJ2-5; the D gene is possibly TRBD2 (6 bases). Trimming took off 3 bases at V and 9 bases at J, with 17 bases between the two ends. Per germline, CDR1 DFQATT and CDR2 SNEGSKA (reference sequence). There are 13 residues in the CDR3. CDR3 nucleotides: TGCAGTGCTAGGCGATTGGGGGAGGAGGCCCAGTACTTC. Translating gives CSARRLGEEAQYF.

V and J are TRBV7-2 and TRBJ1-6; D possibly corresponds to TRBD1 (5 bases). CDR3 length: 14 amino acids. V lost 5 bases to trimming and J lost 10 bases, with 15 bases between them. In germline, CDR1 is SGHTA, CDR2 FQGNSA. The CDR3 loop reads CASSTATVESPLHF. For the CDR3, the DNA is TGTGCCAGCAGCACCGCGACAGTGGAATCACCCCTCCACTTT. Together with reference TRBV7-2 and TRBJ1-6, the CDR3 gives the full variable domain: GAGVSQSPSNKVTEKGKDVELRCDPISGHTALYWYRQSLGQGLEFLIYFQGNSAPDKSGLPSDRFSAERTGGSVSTLTIQRTQQEDSAVYLCASSTATVESPLHFGNGTRLTVT.

This clonotype has only a few counts. CDR3 amino acids: CASSTRAAFSGANVLTF. The DNA for the CDR3 is TGCGCCAGCAGCACACGCGCGGCTTTTTCTGGGGCCAACGTCCTGACTTTC. The chain recombines TRBV5-1 with TRBJ2-6, with D hard to call. The CDR3 is 17 residues long. Germline assignment: CDR1 SGHRS and CDR2 YFSETQ. The ends were cut back, 4 bases at V and 1 base at J, with 15 bases in the middle. Looking up the rest from reference TRBV5-1 and TRBJ2-6 gives the full variable domain: KAGVTQTPRYLIKTRGQQVTLSCSPISGHRSVSWYQQTPGQGLQFLFEYFSETQRNKGNFPGRFSGRQFSNSRSEMNVSTLELGDSALYLCASSTRAAFSGANVLTFGAGSRLTVL.

This clonotype was counted many times. The chain has TRBV7-9 and TRBJ1-5; the D gene is possibly TRBD1 (6 bases). Germline values: CDR1 SEHNR, CDR2 FQNEAQ (reference sequence). This CDR3 is 15 amino acids long. V was shortened by 3 bases and J by 5 bases, with 14 bases between the two germline ends. CDR3 loop: CASSLDSTTYQPQHF. The CDR3 nucleotides read TGTGCCAGCAGCTTGGACAGCACGACGTATCAGCCCCAGCATTTT.

This chain connects TRBV10-2 to TRBJ1-2, with D maybe TRBD1 (5 bases). Trimming cost V 6 bases and J 1 base, with 15 bases left between them. This CDR3 region has 15 residues. The germline V gene has CDR1 WSHSY and CDR2 SAAADI. Here the CDR3 DNA reads TGCGCCAGCAGCCAAGCCGGGGCCAGTAACTATGGCTACACCTTC. As protein: CASSQAGASNYGYTF.

This clonotype showed up many times. The gene calls are TRBV25-1 and TRBJ1-6, with TRBD1 matching 8 bases. The CDR3 extends over 15 amino acids. Germline-derived CDR1 and CDR2 are MGHDK and SYGVNS. The trim removed 5 bases at V and 7 bases at J, leaving 7 bases unmatched. The DNA of the CDR3 is TGTGCCAGCAGTTATACAGGGGGGACAAATTCACCCCTCCACTTT. Translating it yields CASSYTGGTNSPLHF.

This clonotype was seen only a few times. The V call is TRBV2, the J call TRBJ1-2, with D perhaps matching TRBD1 (5 bases). V gave up 5 bases and J gave up 3 bases, with 10 bases separating them. The CDR3 has 13 amino acids. Germline V lookup: CDR1 SNHLY, CDR2 FYNNEI. The CDR3 nucleotides read TGTGCCAGCAGTTGGGGGACGGACTATGGCTACACCTTC. Encoded protein: CASSWGTDYGYTF.

In its sample, this clonotype was seen a few times. The genes are TRBV4-1 and TRBJ1-2; D possibly corresponds to TRBD1 (5 bases). CDR3 length: 13 residues. Germline V gene data show CDR1 as MGHRA and CDR2 as YSYEKL. The V end lost 1 base, the J end lost 5 bases, and 8 bases lay between the germline ends. Written as DNA, the CDR3 is TGCGCCAGCAGCCAAGGAGGGGAATATGGCTACACCTTC. Protein sequence: CASSQGGEYGYTF.

This clonotype was counted ten times or more. The V gene is TRBV7-2, the J gene TRBJ1-2; TRBD1 is a possible D gene (5 bases). The germline gives CDR1 SGHTA, CDR2 FQGNSA. V was cut by 5 bases and J by 0 bases, with 19 bases left in between. This CDR3 spans 17 amino acids. For the CDR3, the DNA is TGTGCCAGCAGCGCGACCCCCTTAGGGGCGACTAACTATGGCTACACCTTC. Translation: CASSATPLGATNYGYTF.

The chain joins TRBV7-2 to TRBJ2-7, with unresolved D. The CDR3 sequence is 20 residues long. The V gene lost 3 bases and the J gene lost 0 bases, with 27 bases spanning the gap. Germline V gene sequence: CDR1 SGHTA, CDR2 FQGNSA. For the CDR3, the DNA is TGTGCCAGCAGCTTGCCCAGGCGGCCGACGACCTTACAAGACTCCTACGAGCAGTACTTC. Amino acids: CASSLPRRPTTLQDSYEQYF.

This clonotype has more than one count but fewer than ten. The CDR3 coding sequence is TGTGCCAGCAGCTTAAAATTCCCCATTCTAAATCAGCCCCAGCATTTT. It codes for CASSLKFPILNQPQHF. The rearrangement joins TRBV7-2 to TRBJ1-5; D remains unclear. CDR1 and CDR2 from the germline V gene are SGHTA and FQGNSA. V was shortened by 2 bases and J by 4 bases, with 15 bases between the two germline ends. The length of the CDR3 is 16 residues.

This sequence joins TRBV5-1 and TRBJ2-5; D is ambiguous. The CDR3 extends over 15 amino acids. V lost 5 bases, J lost 5 bases, and 19 bases lay in between. Germline loops: CDR1 SGHRS, CDR2 YFSETQ. Written as DNA, the CDR3 is TGCGCCAGCAGGATGCTAAAGTCTCCGGACGAGACCCAGTACTTC. It encodes CASRMLKSPDETQYF.

This clonotype was found a few times. The DNA of the CDR3 is TGCAGTGCTATAACAAATAGCGGGAGGCGGTACGAGCAGTACTTC. This sequence encodes CSAITNSGRRYEQYF. V gene TRBV20-1 combines with J gene TRBJ2-7, with 10 bases matching TRBD2. The J segment lost 4 bases and the V segment lost 4 bases, leaving 10 bases of the junction unmatched. CDR1 is DFQATT and CDR2 is SNEGSKA in the germline V gene (reference sequence). The CDR3 length is 15 residues.

The table lists this clonotype with a few counts. The genes are TRBV7-3 and TRBJ2-7; TRBD1 is a possible D gene (5 bases). Germline CDR1 SGHTA, CDR2 FQGTGA. Trimming left V 6 bases short and J 7 bases short, with 16 bases between. The CDR3 loop spans 13 amino acids. CDR3 protein: CASRPWTLGEQYF. CDR3 bases: TGTGCCAGCAGACCATGGACACTTGGGGAGCAGTACTTC.

Ten or more counts support this clonotype. This chain links TRBV7-2 with TRBJ1-1; D perhaps matches TRBD1 (5 bases). The CDR3 runs 17 residues. Germline CDR1 SGHTA, CDR2 FQGNSA. Trimming left V 6 bases short and J 1 base short, with 21 bases between. CDR3 region: CASSGGTAWRANTEAFF. The CDR3 DNA is TGTGCCAGCAGTGGCGGGACGGCTTGGAGGGCGAACACTGAAGCTTTCTTT.

This clonotype was recorded only once. At one of its ends the junction is not consistent with the germline gene, which may arise from a read error. The rearrangement uses TRBV7-2 and TRBJ2-7, with TRBD1 identical over 9 bases. The CDR3 consists of 15 residues. Germline values: CDR1 SGHTA, CDR2 FQGNSA. This CDR3 is CASSQFRTGAEEQYF. CDR3 DNA sequence: TGCGCCAGCAGCCAATTCAGGACAGGGGCTGAGGAGCAGTACTTC. Full variable domain (rest looked up from reference TRBV7-2 and TRBJ2-7): GAGVSQSPSNKVTEKGKDVELRCDPISGHTALYWYRQSLGQGLEFLIYFQGNSAPDKSGLPSDRFSAERTGGSVSTLTIQRTQQEDSAVYLCASSQFRTGAEEQYFGPGTRLTVT.

The CDR3: CASSEQERNTEAFF. CDR3 bases: TGTGCCAGCTCAGAACAGGAGAGGAACACTGAAGCTTTCTTT. The chain is built from TRBV18 and TRBJ1-1; D possibly corresponds to TRBD1 (5 bases). V dropped 5 bases and J dropped 1 base, with 11 bases sitting between them. Per the germline V gene, CDR1 is KGHSH and CDR2 is LQKENI. The CDR3 runs 14 residues.

Many counts were recorded for this clonotype. V gene TRBV7-9 combines with J gene TRBJ1-4, with unresolved D. The V gene lost 3 bases and the J gene lost 7 bases, with 12 bases spanning the gap. The CDR3 spans 14 residues. Germline lookup yields CDR1 SEHNR and CDR2 FQNEAQ (reference sequence). The CDR3 spells CASSFTGSGEKLFF. The CDR3 DNA reads TGTGCCAGCAGCTTTACTGGGAGCGGTGAAAAACTGTTTTTT.

In this sample, this clonotype turned up many times. The gene calls are TRBV7-9 and TRBJ1-2; maybe TRBD1 (5 bases). The V end lost 5 bases, the J end lost 4 bases, and 14 bases lay between the germline ends. Germline lookup yields CDR1 SEHNR and CDR2 FQNEAQ (reference sequence). This CDR3 spans 14 amino acids. The CDR3 is CASSPPDTSYGYTF. CDR3 DNA sequence: TGTGCCAGCAGCCCCCCGGACACCTCCTATGGCTACACCTTC.